This T cell receptor (beta chain) came from a study of T cells in Graves' hyperthyroidism and ophthalmopathy. In the study overall: Peripheral blood was collected at initial diagnosis, before any treatment. Regarding the study as a whole: The model foresaw ophthalmopathy a median 6.5 months prior to onset.

Patients with ophthalmopathy all had a Clinical Activity Score of at least 3, a NOSPECS grade of at least 4 and duration under 3 months. It was RNA transcripts that yielded the amplified TCR beta CDR3 regions. HTBI primers drove first-round RT-PCR of the TCR CDR3. Using its own MiXCR run on the multiplex PCR reads, TCRdb lists one record per CDR3 protein. Altogether about 380,000 distinct CDR3 sequences are present, about 18% being singletons, with the ten largest covering less than 45%. CDR1 SGHDN and CDR2 FVKESK come from the germline V gene. Trimming removed 0 bases from V and 8 bases from J; junction bases left unmatched: 18. The CDR3 has 20 residues. Regarding this clonotype: The target antigen is unknown.

The sample comprised blood. The sequence was collected from a man aged 18 to 30 with Graves' ophthalmopathy. The chain couples TRBV14 to TRBJ1-6; 8 bases are a match to TRBD1. The CDR3 coding sequence is TGTGCCAGCAGCCAAGATCAGTGGGACAGGCGGCGGCGGACTGATTCACCCCTCCACTTT. It translates to CASSQDQWDRRRRTDSPLHF.